The 19 T cell receptor beta chains below were found in one sample sequenced in a study of T-cell reconstitution after alpha-beta-depleted transplantation in children (TCRdb year 2016). The treatment or condition label here, explained by the study, means: allogeneic hematopoietic cell transplantation with graft depleted of TCRalphabeta T cells and CD19 B cells. Receptors were amplified or captured by PCR. The reads were generated on an Illumina HiSeq 2500. Molecular barcoding was employed in the preparation of TCR libraries, with unique molecular identifiers being used to normalize TCRbeta repertoire quantification. TCRdb reanalyzed the raw reads on its own, using fastp at Q25 for trimming and MiXCR for clone calling, and kept in-frame beta chains. Under each unique CDR3 protein, matching rows form one entry showing the most common genes and DNA. The table for this sample lists 90,000 to 100,000 distinct CDR3 sequences; under 25% of them were counted only once. The ten largest make up 20% to 25% of the sample.

The sequencing used PBMCs, collected before TCRalphabeta/CD19-depleted stem cell transplant. These receptor sequences come from a boy between 2 and 10 years old with acute lymphoblastic leukemia, due to receive a stem cell transplant.

The chain recombines TRBV5-1 with TRBJ2-3; D uncertain. Trimming pared 1 base from V and 0 bases from J, leaving 9 bases between. CDR1 SGHRS and CDR2 YFSETQ come from the germline V gene. This CDR3 comprises 15 residues. For the CDR3, the DNA is TGCGCCAGCAGCTTGCTCGATTTTAGCACAGATACGCAGTATTTT. Encoded protein: CASSLLDFSTDTQYF.

The V gene is TRBV5-1, the J gene TRBJ1-1; unclear D gene. The CDR3 covers 15 residues. Per germline, CDR1 SGHRS and CDR2 YFSETQ. V lost 4 bases, J lost 4 bases, and 17 bases lay in between. The CDR3 reads CASSLQPNAVTEAFF. The CDR3 DNA is TGCGCCAGCAGCCTTCAGCCGAACGCGGTCACTGAAGCTTTCTTT.

This sequence joins TRBV3-1 and TRBJ2-3, with D perhaps matching TRBD2 (5 bases). Deletions cut 0 bases from V and 5 bases from J, with 15 bases between. Germline CDR1 reads LGHDT; CDR2 reads YNNKEL (reference sequence). CDR3 length: 16 amino acids. CDR3 amino acids: CASSQDLSIGGDTQYF. The CDR3 DNA is TGTGCCAGCAGCCAAGACCTGAGTATCGGAGGAGATACGCAGTATTTT.

This clonotype qualifies as medium-sized (0.01 to 0.1%). V and J are TRBV7-2 and TRBJ1-5; D is unresolved. Trimming stripped 5 bases from V and 2 bases from J, with 13 bases between. The CDR3 loop spans 15 amino acids. The germline V gene encodes CDR1 SGHTA and CDR2 FQGNSA. In nucleotides, the CDR3 is TGTGCCAGCAGCCCGGATCGACACCGCAATCAGCCCCAGCATTTT. As protein: CASSPDRHRNQPQHF. The full variable domain, completed using reference TRBV7-2 and TRBJ1-5, is GAGVSQSPSNKVTEKGKDVELRCDPISGHTALYWYRQSLGQGLEFLIYFQGNSAPDKSGLPSDRFSAERTGGSVSTLTIQRTQQEDSAVYLCASSPDRHRNQPQHFGDGTRLSIL.

In its sample, this clonotype was seen many times. The rearrangement links TRBV20-1 to TRBJ2-2; no firm D call. The CDR3 has 16 residues. From germline, CDR1 is DFQATT and CDR2 SNEGSKA (reference sequence). Trimming took 3 bases from V and 3 from J, leaving 17 bases between them. Here the CDR3 DNA reads TGCAGTGCTAGGCCCCCGACCGGTTGGGACACCGGGGAGCTGTTTTTT. This translates into CSARPPTGWDTGELFF.

The rearrangement joins TRBV5-1 to TRBJ2-7; 8 bases line up with TRBD2. This CDR3 region has 15 residues. Unmatched junction bases numbered 11, after V lost 4 bases and J lost 5 bases. Germline assignment: CDR1 SGHRS and CDR2 YFSETQ. The chain's CDR3 is CASSVKSGSINEQYF. The CDR3, as DNA: TGCGCCAGCAGCGTAAAAAGCGGGAGTATTAACGAGCAGTACTTC.

J is TRBJ2-3 and V is TRBV5-1; D unclear. Germline-derived CDR1 and CDR2 are SGHRS and YFSETQ. The CDR3 is 13 amino acids. The V end was cut by 4 bases, the J end by 5 bases, with 11 bases between. CDR3 bases: TGCGCCAGCAGCGTGCAGCCGGAAGATACGCAGTATTTT. It encodes CASSVQPEDTQYF. Complete variable domain (other parts from reference TRBV5-1 and TRBJ2-3): KAGVTQTPRYLIKTRGQQVTLSCSPISGHRSVSWYQQTPGQGLQFLFEYFSETQRNKGNFPGRFSGRQFSNSRSEMNVSTLELGDSALYLCASSVQPEDTQYFGPGTRLTVL.

The V and J genes are TRBV7-7 and TRBJ2-5; D assignment may be TRBD1 or TRBD2 (5 bases each). Germline V gene data show CDR1 as SSHAT and CDR2 as FNYEAQ (reference sequence). This CDR3 comprises 15 residues. Trimming cost V 5 bases and J 2 bases, with 15 bases left between them. The CDR3 reads CASSPRVGTQETQYF. CDR3 in DNA: TGTGCCAGCAGCCCCAGGGTGGGGACGCAAGAGACCCAGTACTTC.

In this sample, this clonotype turned up a few times. This chain connects TRBV5-1 to TRBJ2-7, with 8 bases lining up with TRBD2. This CDR3 comprises 14 residues. The J segment lost 2 bases and the V segment lost 2 bases, leaving 3 bases of the junction unmatched. Germline V gene lookup returns CDR1 SGHRS and CDR2 YFSETQ. The CDR3 DNA reads TGCGCCAGCAGCTTAACAGCGGGAGCCTACGAGCAGTACTTC. This sequence encodes CASSLTAGAYEQYF.

This clonotype was found a few times. This rearrangement joins TRBV20-1 to TRBJ2-7; tentatively, D is TRBD2 (5 bases). The V gene lost 0 bases and the J gene lost 7 bases, with 13 bases spanning the gap. CDR1 is DFQATT and CDR2 is SNEGSKA in the germline V gene (reference sequence). The CDR3 extends over 13 amino acids. The CDR3 nucleotides read TGCAGTGCTAGAGATACTAGATTGGGGGAGCAGTACTTC. Its protein product is CSARDTRLGEQYF.

The V gene is TRBV2, the J gene TRBJ2-5; 7 nucleotides agree with TRBD1. CDR1 and CDR2 (germline): SNHLY, FYNNEI. The length of the CDR3 is 14 residues. J was trimmed by 2 bases and V by 7 bases; bases with no gene match: 7. The DNA of the CDR3 is TGTGCCAGCATTCAGGGGGTGGGACAAGAGACCCAGTACTTC. Residues: CASIQGVGQETQYF.

The table lists this clonotype with a few counts. The chain couples TRBV10-3 to TRBJ2-1, with 12 bases that match TRBD2. The V gene end was trimmed by 6 bases and the J gene end by 2 bases; junction bases not matched to a gene: 5. Looked up from germline, CDR1 is ENHRY and CDR2 is SYGVKD. The CDR3 covers 16 residues. CDR3 in amino acids: CAIRRTSGETYNEQFF. CDR3 bases: TGTGCCATCAGACGGACTAGCGGGGAAACCTACAATGAGCAGTTCTTC.

The chain links TRBV7-8 to TRBJ2-3; D assignment may be TRBD1 or TRBD2 (5 bases each). CDR1 is SGHVS and CDR2 is FQNEAQ in the germline V gene. V lost 1 base, J lost 1 base, and 15 bases lay in between. CDR3 length: 17 amino acids. The CDR3 is CASSLDPGLVGTDTQYF. The CDR3 DNA is TGTGCCAGCAGCTTAGATCCGGGGCTGGTGGGCACAGATACGCAGTATTTT.

The V gene is TRBV3-1, the J gene TRBJ1-1, with D uncertain. V was trimmed by 3 bases and J by 3 bases, leaving 14 bases between them. CDR1 is LGHDT and CDR2 is YNNKEL in the germline V gene (reference sequence). CDR3 length equals 15 residues. The CDR3 loop reads CASSHQPRVDTEAFF. For the CDR3, the DNA is TGTGCCAGCAGCCATCAGCCAAGGGTGGACACTGAAGCTTTCTTT. Looking up the rest from reference TRBV3-1 and TRBJ1-1 gives the full variable domain: DTAVSQTPKYLVTQMGNDKSIKCEQNLGHDTMYWYKQDSKKFLKIMFSYNNKELIINETVPNRFSPKSPDKAHLNLHINSLELGDSAVYFCASSHQPRVDTEAFFGQGTRLTVV.

This clonotype was seen at least ten times. This rearrangement joins TRBV3-1 to TRBJ2-1; 7 nucleotides agree with TRBD2. V lost 5 bases, J lost 8 bases, and 6 bases stayed unmatched. Per germline, CDR1 LGHDT and CDR2 YNNKEL (reference sequence). CDR3 length: 13 amino acids. The CDR3 region is CASSFTSVDEQFF. The DNA for the CDR3 is TGTGCCAGCAGCTTTACTAGCGTGGATGAGCAGTTCTTC.

The genes are TRBV10-1 and TRBJ2-1; possible D gene TRBD2, 6 bases. V was pared by 2 bases and J by 9 bases, with 17 bases between. Germline-derived CDR1 and CDR2 are WNHNN and SYGVQD (reference sequence). There are 15 residues in the CDR3. The CDR3 here is CASSEVSGPLSEQFF. The CDR3 DNA sequence: TGCGCCAGCAGTGAGGTTAGCGGACCTCTTAGTGAGCAGTTCTTC.

This sequence joins TRBV28 and TRBJ1-5, with 8 nucleotides matching TRBD1. The CDR3 sequence is 14 residues long. CDR1 and CDR2 (germline): MDHEN, SYDVKM. The V gene end was trimmed by 6 bases and the J gene end by 5 bases; junction bases not matched to a gene: 6. The CDR3 loop is CASSRDRLDQPQHF. For the CDR3, the DNA is TGTGCCAGCAGCCGGGACAGGCTGGATCAGCCCCAGCATTTT.

The rearrangement joins TRBV20-1 to TRBJ2-1; no clear D gene. The CDR3 spans 12 residues. Germline loops: CDR1 DFQATT, CDR2 SNEGSKA (reference sequence). The V and J ends lost 4 bases and 4 bases respectively, with 8 bases between them. CDR3 nucleotide sequence: TGCAGTGCTACCCGCGGTTACAATGAGCAGTTCTTC. Its protein is CSATRGYNEQFF.

This clonotype has a count of ten or more. V usage is TRBV12-3 or TRBV12-4 and J usage is TRBJ1-1; D is unclear. The CDR3 runs 12 residues. V was cut by 5 bases and J by 6 bases, with 10 bases left in between. CDR3 DNA sequence: TGTGCCAGCAGTCCCTACCCCGCTGAAGCTTTCTTT. It encodes CASSPYPAEAFF.